This section outlines one T cell receptor beta chain sequence together with its context. Repertoires were generated with immunoSEQ multiplex PCR, while TCRdb's copy carries only in-frame clones and drops some. The sample has over 120,000 clones, roughly nine tenths seen once. These data are taken from a study of cytomegalovirus exposure and HLA in healthy donors. After removal of 6 bases from V and 0 bases from J, the junction contained 4 bases not matched to a gene. Looked up from germline, CDR1 is LNHDA and CDR2 is SQIVND (reference sequence). The CDR3 is 14 residues long. The rearrangement joins TRBV19 to TRBJ1-1, with 7 positions matching TRBD1. The sample consisted of PBMCs. The clonotype originates from a woman younger than 30 in good health and CMV-seropositive. The CDR3 DNA reads as TGTGCCAGTAGCCTTGGACAGGTGAACACTGAAGCTTTCTTT. Encoded protein: CASSLGQVNTEAFF.